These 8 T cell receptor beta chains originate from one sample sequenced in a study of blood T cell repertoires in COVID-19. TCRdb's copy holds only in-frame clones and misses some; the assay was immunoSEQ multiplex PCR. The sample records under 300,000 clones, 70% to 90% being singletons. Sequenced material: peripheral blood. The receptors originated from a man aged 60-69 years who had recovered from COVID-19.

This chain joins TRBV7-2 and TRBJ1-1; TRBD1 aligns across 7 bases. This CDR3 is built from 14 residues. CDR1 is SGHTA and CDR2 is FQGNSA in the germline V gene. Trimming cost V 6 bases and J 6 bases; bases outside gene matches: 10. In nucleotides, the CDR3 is TGTGCCAGCAGTGCCTCCAGGGGGATCTCTGAAGCTTTCTTT. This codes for CASSASRGISEAFF.

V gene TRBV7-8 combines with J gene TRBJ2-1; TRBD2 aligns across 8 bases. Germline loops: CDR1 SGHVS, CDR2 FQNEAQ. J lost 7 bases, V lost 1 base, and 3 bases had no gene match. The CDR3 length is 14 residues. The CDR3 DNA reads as TGTGCCAGCAGCTTAGAACTAGCGGAGAATGAGCAGTTCTTC. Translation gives CASSLELAENEQFF.

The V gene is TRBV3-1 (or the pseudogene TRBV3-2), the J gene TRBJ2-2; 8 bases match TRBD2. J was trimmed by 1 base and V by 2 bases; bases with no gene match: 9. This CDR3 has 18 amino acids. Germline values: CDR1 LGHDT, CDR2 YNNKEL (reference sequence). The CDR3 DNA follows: TGTGCCAGCAGCCAAAAAATTAGAACTAGCGGGAACACCGGGGAGCTGTTTTTT. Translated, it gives CASSQKIRTSGNTGELFF.

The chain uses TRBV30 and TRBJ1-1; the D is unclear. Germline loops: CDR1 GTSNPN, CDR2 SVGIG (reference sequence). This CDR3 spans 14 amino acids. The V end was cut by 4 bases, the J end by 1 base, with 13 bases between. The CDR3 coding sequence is TGTGCCTGGAAGAACGGCCGGGGGAACACTGAAGCTTTCTTT. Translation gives CAWKNGRGNTEAFF. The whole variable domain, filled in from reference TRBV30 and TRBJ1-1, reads SQTIHQWPATLVQPVGSPLSLECTVEGTSNPNLYWYRQAAGRGLQLLFYSVGIGQISSEVPQNLSASRPQDRQFILSSKKLLLSDSGFYLCAWKNGRGNTEAFFGQGTRLTVV.

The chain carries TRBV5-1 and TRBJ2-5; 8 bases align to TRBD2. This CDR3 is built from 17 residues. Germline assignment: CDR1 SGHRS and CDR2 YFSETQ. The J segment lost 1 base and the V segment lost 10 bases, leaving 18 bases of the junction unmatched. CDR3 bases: TGCGCCCGCGGCGTGGGCCCGGGGGGGCGGGTCCAAGAGACCCAGTACTTC. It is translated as CARGVGPGGRVQETQYF.

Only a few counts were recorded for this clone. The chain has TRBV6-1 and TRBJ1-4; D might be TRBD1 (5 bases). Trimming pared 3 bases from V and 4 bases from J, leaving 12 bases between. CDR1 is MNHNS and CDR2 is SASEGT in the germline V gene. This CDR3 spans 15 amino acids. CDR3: CASSDGALLNEKLFF. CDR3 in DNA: TGTGCCAGCAGTGATGGGGCTTTACTTAATGAAAAACTGTTTTTT.

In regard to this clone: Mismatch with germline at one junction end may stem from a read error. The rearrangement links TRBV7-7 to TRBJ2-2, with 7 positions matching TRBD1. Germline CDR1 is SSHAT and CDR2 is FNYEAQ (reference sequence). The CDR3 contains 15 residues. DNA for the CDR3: TGTGCTAGCAGCCCGGACAGGCTTAACACCGGGGAGCTGTTTTTT. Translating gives CASSPDRLNTGELFF.

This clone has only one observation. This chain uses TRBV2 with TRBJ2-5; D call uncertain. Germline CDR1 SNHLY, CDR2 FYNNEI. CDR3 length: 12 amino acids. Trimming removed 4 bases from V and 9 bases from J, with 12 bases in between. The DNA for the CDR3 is TGTGCCAGCAGTGCTAGAAGCTGGGCCCAGTACTTC. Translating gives CASSARSWAQYF.